This T cell receptor (beta chain) is from a study of T cell responses to AZD1222 COVID-19 vaccine. Study-level results: There were mostly white British donors and more females than males, and clonal diversity was possibly underestimated.

On this clone itself: The antigen is unknown.

V dropped 3 bases and J dropped 9 bases, with 15 bases sitting between them. The CDR3 runs to 15 residues. Germline V gives CDR1 KGHSH, CDR2 LQKENI. Profiled with immunoSEQ multiplex PCR; TCRdb holds only in-frame clones, not every one. Of 100,000 to 150,000 clones in the sample, about nine tenths are singletons; the top ten hold 5.5% to 7%. Sequencing was performed on peripheral blood, taken on day 0 of AZD1222 vaccination. This chain links TRBV18 with TRBJ1-6, with D unclear. The TCR was taken from an adult in good health. The CDR3 DNA follows: TGTGCCAGCTCACCCGATCGAGTACCCCTTTCACCCCTCCACTTT. It encodes CASSPDRVPLSPLHF.